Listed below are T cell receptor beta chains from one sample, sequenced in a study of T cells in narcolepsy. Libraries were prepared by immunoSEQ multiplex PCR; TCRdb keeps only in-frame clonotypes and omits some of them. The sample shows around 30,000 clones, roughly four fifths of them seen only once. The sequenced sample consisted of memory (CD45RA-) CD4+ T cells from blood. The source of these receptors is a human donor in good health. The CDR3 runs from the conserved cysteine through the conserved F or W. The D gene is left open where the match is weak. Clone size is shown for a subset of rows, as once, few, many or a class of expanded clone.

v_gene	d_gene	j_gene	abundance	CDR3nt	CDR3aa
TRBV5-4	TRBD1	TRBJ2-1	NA	TGTGCCAGCAGCAAACCGGGACAGGGGAGCAATGAGCAGTTCTTC	CASSKPGQGSNEQFF
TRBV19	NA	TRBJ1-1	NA	TGTGCCAGTAGTATACTGAACACTGAAGCTTTCTTT	CASSILNTEAFF
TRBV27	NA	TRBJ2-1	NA	TGTGCCAGCAGAGAAGGCGGGGGCCGCTACAATGAGCAGTTCTTC	CASREGGGRYNEQFF
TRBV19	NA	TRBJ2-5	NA	TGTGCCAGTAGTATATCACAGGGAGAGACCCAGTACTTC	CASSISQGETQYF
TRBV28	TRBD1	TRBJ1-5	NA	TGTGCCAGCAGCAGGGGGTACGGACAGCCCCAGCATTTT	CASSRGYGQPQHF
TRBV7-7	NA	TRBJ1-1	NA	TGTGCTAGCAGCCCACTAGTACGCTCGACAGGCCTGAACACTGAAGCTTTCTTT	CASSPLVRSTGLNTEAFF
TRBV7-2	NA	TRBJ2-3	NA	TGTGCCAGCAGCTCCCCAGATACGCAGTATTTT	CASSSPDTQYF
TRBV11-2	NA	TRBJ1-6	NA	TGTGCCAGCAGCTTAAGGGCAGGGGAGAATTCACCCCTCCACTTT	CASSLRAGENSPLHF
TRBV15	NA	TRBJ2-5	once	TGTGCCACCAGCAGAGATCCCACTAGCCAAGAGACCCAGTACTTC	CATSRDPTSQETQYF
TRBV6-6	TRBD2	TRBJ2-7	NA	TGTGCCAGCAGGGGACTAGCGGGAGCCGAGCAGTACTTC	CASRGLAGAEQYF
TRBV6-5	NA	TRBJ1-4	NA	TGTGCCAGCAGAACACAAGGAAATGAAAAACTGTTTTTT	CASRTQGNEKLFF
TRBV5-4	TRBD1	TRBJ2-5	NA	TGTGCCAGCAGCTCTATGGGACAGGGAACAGAGACCCAGTACTTC	CASSSMGQGTETQYF
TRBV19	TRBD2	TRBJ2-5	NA	TGTGCCAGTAGGCCCGGGAGGGCGGACCCGAGAGAGACCCAGTACTTC	CASRPGRADPRETQYF
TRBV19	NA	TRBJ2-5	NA	TGTGCCAGTAGTATGAGCAAGGGACAAGAGACCCAGTACTTC	CASSMSKGQETQYF
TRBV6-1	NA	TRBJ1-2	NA	TGTGCCAGCAGTGACACCGGGACCTTCTCTAACTATGGCTACACCTTC	CASSDTGTFSNYGYTF
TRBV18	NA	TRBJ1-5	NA	TGTGCCAGCTCACCAGGAACAGATAGCAATCAGCCCCAGCATTTT	CASSPGTDSNQPQHF
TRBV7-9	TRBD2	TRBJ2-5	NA	TGTGCCAGCAGTCTAGCGGGAGTGCTACAGGAGACCCAGTACTTC	CASSLAGVLQETQYF
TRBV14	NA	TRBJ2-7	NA	TGTGCCAGCAGCCAACCGGGACACTCCTACGAGCAGTACTTC	CASSQPGHSYEQYF
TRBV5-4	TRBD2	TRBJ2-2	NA	TGTGCCAGCAGCTTGGCCGGAGCGGGGGGGCGAACCGGGGAGCTGTTTTTT	CASSLAGAGGRTGELFF
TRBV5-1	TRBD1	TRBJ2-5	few	TGCGCCAGCAGCCTGTGGACAGGGCAAGAGACCCAGTACTTC	CASSLWTGQETQYF
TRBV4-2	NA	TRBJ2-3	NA	TGTGCCAGCAGCCACCCAGCCCAACTCACAGATACGCAGTATTTT	CASSHPAQLTDTQYF